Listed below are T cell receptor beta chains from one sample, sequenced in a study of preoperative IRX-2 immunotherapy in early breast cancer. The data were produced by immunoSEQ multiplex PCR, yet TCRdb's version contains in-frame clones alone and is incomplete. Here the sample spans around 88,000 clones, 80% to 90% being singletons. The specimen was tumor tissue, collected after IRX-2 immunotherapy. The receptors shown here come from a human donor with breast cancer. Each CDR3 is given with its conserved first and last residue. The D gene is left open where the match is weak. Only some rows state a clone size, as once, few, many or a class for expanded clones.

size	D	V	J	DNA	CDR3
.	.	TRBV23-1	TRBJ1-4	TGCGCCAGCAGCCAAGGTGAGGGATTTGCCCCCCGCGCCGGAAAACTGTTTTTT	CASSQGEGFAPRAGKLFF
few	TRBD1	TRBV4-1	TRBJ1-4	TGCGCCAGCAGCCAGGACAGGGGTGTTGAAAAACTGTTTTTT	CASSQDRGVEKLFF
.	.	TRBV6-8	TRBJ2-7	TGTGCCAGCAGTGCAGGACAGTCCTACGAGCAGTACTTC	CASSAGQSYEQYF
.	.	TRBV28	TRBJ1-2	TGTGCCAGCAGCATCGGAGGGGAGGTCGGTGGCTACACCTTC	CASSIGGEVGGYTF
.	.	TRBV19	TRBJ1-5	TGTGCCAGTAGTATCCCCAAGGGTGTTCAGCCCCAGCATTTT	CASSIPKGVQPQHF
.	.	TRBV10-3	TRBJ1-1	TGTGCCATCAGTGAGTACCAGGAGCCCACGGGGACTGAAGCTTTCTTT	CAISEYQEPTGTEAFF
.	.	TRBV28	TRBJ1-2	TGTGCCAGCAGCCTACCCCCGGACAAGGGTGGCTACACCTTC	CASSLPPDKGGYTF
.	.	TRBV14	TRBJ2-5	TGTGCCAGCAGCCATGGTTGGAAGGCCCAGTACTTC	CASSHGWKAQYF
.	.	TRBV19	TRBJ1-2	TGTGCCAGTAGGGGTTTATATGGCTACACCTTC	CASRGLYGYTF
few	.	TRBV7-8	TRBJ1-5	TGTGCCAGCAGCCAAGTTAGCGGATCTGATCAGCCCCAGCATTTT	CASSQVSGSDQPQHF
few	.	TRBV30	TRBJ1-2	TGTGCCTGGAACCCCGGGGCGGGGGCCGGCTACACCTTC	CAWNPGAGAGYTF
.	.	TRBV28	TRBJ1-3	TGTGCCAGCAGTTTATCGGGCAGCCGAAACACCATATATTTT	CASSLSGSRNTIYF
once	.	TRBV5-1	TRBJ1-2	TGCGCCAGCAGCTTGGAACGGGGCACCACCCATGGCTACACCTTC	CASSLERGTTHGYTF
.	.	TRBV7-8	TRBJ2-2	TGTGCCAGCAGCCCCCGCGGTGCAGGGGGGACCGGGGAGCTGTTTTTT	CASSPRGAGGTGELFF
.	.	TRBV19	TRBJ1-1	TGTGCCAGTAGTATGAGACAGATGAACACTGAAGCTTTCTTT	CASSMRQMNTEAFF
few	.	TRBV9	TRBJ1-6	TGTGCCAGCAGCGCGTCGCTTGGGAGACTGTATAATTCACCCCTCCACTTT	CASSASLGRLYNSPLHF
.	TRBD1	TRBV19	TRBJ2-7	TGTGCCAGTAGACAACAGGGGGCTCCTAGCGAGCAGTACTTC	CASRQQGAPSEQYF
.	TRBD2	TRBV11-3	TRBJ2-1	TGTGCCAGCAGCTTAGGTTCTAGCGGGACCAATGAGCAGTTCTTC	CASSLGSSGTNEQFF
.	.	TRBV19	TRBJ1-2	TGTGCCAGTAGTGGTGCACTTAACTATGGCTACACCTTC	CASSGALNYGYTF
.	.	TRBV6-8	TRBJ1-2	TGTGCCATCGGGGTGCCAGGGTATGGCTACACCTTC	CAIGVPGYGYTF
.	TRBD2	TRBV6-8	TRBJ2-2	TGTGCCAGCAGTCGACTAGCGGGTTCGAACACCGGGGAGCTGTTTTTT	CASSRLAGSNTGELFF
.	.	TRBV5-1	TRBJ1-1	TGCGCCAGCAGCTTGGCCCAGGGTAGTATGAACACTGAAGCTTTCTTT	CASSLAQGSMNTEAFF
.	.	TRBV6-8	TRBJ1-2	TGTGCCAGCAGTTACTATGGGCAGGGCTATGGCTACACCTTC	CASSYYGQGYGYTF
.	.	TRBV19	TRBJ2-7	TGTGCCAGTAGTTCCGGACAGCCTTTGTGGGAACAGTACTTC	CASSSGQPLWEQYF
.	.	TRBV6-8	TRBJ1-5	TGTGCCAGCAGCGAAAGGTCACCCCAGCCCCAGCATTTT	CASSERSPQPQHF
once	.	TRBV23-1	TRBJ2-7	TGCGCCAGCAGTCAATACGGAGGGGTTGGGAACGAGCAGTACTTC	CASSQYGGVGNEQYF
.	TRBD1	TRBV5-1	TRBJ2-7	TGCGCCAGCAGCATAACGACAGGGAACTCCTACGAGCAGTACTTC	CASSITTGNSYEQYF
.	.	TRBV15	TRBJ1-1	TGTGCCACCAGCAGGGGACTCCAGCCACCTGAAGCTTTCTTT	CATSRGLQPPEAFF
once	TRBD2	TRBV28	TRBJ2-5	TGTGCCAGTCTAGCGGGAACGGGTTCCCAAGAGACCCAGTACTTC	CASLAGTGSQETQYF
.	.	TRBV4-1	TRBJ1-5	TGCGCCAGCAGCCAAGCCCAAGGACCCCAGCATTTT	CASSQAQGPQHF
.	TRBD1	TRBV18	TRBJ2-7	TGTGCCAGCTCATCGACCGGGACAGCCTCCTACGAGCAGTACTTC	CASSSTGTASYEQYF
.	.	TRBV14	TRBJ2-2	TGTGCCAGCAGCCAAGTTGGCAGTTGGACCGGGGAGCTGTTTTTT	CASSQVGSWTGELFF
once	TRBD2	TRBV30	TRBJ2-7	TGTGCCTGGAGTGGGGTGGCGGGGGTAGCGTACGAGCAGTACTTC	CAWSGVAGVAYEQYF
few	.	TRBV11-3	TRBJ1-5	TGTGCCAGCAGCACAAGGGGGGGCTATAGCAATCAGCCCCAGCATTTT	CASSTRGGYSNQPQHF
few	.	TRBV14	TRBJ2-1	TGTGCCAGCAGCCAAGGAAGATTTGGGAATGAGCAGTTCTTC	CASSQGRFGNEQFF
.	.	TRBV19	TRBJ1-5	TGTGCCAGTAGCGCTCAAGGGGGGAATCAGCCCCAGCATTTT	CASSAQGGNQPQHF
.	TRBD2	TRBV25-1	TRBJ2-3	TGTGCCAGCATGGGTAGCGGGGGCACAGATACGCAGTATTTT	CASMGSGGTDTQYF
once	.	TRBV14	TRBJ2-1	TGTGCCAGCAGCCCCTCCTTATCATACAATGAGCAGTTCTTC	CASSPSLSYNEQFF
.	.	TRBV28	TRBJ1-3	TGTGCCAGCAGCACTAGACAGTTCTCTGGAAACACCATATATTTT	CASSTRQFSGNTIYF
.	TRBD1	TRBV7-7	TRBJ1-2	TGTGCCAGCAGCTTACGCGGGACAGGGCTAAACTATGGCTACACCTTC	CASSLRGTGLNYGYTF
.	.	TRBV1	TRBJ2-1	TGCGCCAGCAGCCCTTCGGGGGGCTACAATGAGCAGTTCTTC	CASSPSGGYNEQFF
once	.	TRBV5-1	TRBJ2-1	TGCGCCAGCAGCATGCAGTGGGGTAGCTCCTACAATGAGCAGTTCTTC	CASSMQWGSSYNEQFF
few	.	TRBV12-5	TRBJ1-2	TGTGCCAGCACCCCGGACGCGAACAACTATGGCTACACCTTC	CASTPDANNYGYTF
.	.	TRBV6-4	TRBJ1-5	TGTGCCAGCAGTCAATCGGGCGGTTATAGCAATCAGCCCCAGCATTTT	CASSQSGGYSNQPQHF
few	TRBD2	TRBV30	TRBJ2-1	TGTGCCTGGTGGGAGCGGGGGGGATACAATGAGCAGTTCTTC	CAWWERGGYNEQFF
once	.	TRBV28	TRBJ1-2	TGTGCCAGCAGTTTCAACGGCAGGGCCGGGGGCTACACCTTC	CASSFNGRAGGYTF
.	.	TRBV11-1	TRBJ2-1	TGTGCCAGCAGCTTAGGGAGGGGGACCCGCTCCTACAATGAGCAGTTCTTC	CASSLGRGTRSYNEQFF
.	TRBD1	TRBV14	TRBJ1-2	TGTGCCAGCAGCCAAGCCGGGACAGGGAGCTATGGCTACACCTTC	CASSQAGTGSYGYTF
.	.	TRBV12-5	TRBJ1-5	TGTGCTAGTGGGAAGGGTGGCAATCAGCCCCAGCATTTT	CASGKGGNQPQHF
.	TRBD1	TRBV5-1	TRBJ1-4	TGCGCCAGCAGCTGGAGGGGACAGTCAAATGAAAAACTGTTTTTT	CASSWRGQSNEKLFF
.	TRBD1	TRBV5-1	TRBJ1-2	TGCGCCAGCAGCTTGGGGGCGGCAGGGGGCGGCTATGGCTACACCTTC	CASSLGAAGGGYGYTF
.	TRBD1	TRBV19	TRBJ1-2	TGTGCCAGTAGTACGCCGGGACAGGGCAACTATGGCTACACCTTC	CASSTPGQGNYGYTF
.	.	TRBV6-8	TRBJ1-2	TGTGCCAGCAGTTATGAGTCCGGCACTAACTATGGCTACACCTTC	CASSYESGTNYGYTF
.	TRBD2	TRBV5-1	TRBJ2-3	TGCGCCAGCAGCGTTAGCGGGGGGGCACATACGCAGTATTTT	CASSVSGGAHTQYF
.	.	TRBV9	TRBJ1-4	TGTGCCAGCAGCGTAGCGGGCAGAATAAATGAAAAACTGTTTTTT	CASSVAGRINEKLFF
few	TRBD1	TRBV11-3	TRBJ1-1	TGTGCCAGCAGCTGGGGGACAGGGAGCACTGAAGCTTTCTTT	CASSWGTGSTEAFF
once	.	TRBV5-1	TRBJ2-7	TGCGCCAGCAGCTGGTCCCAGGGCTCCTCCTACGAGCAGTACTTC	CASSWSQGSSYEQYF
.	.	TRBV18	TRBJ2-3	TGTGCCAGCTCACCAAGGGAGATCGCAGATACGCAGTATTTT	CASSPREIADTQYF
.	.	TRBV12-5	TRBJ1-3	TGTGCCAGCACCTCCAGCTCTGGAAACACCATATATTTT	CASTSSSGNTIYF
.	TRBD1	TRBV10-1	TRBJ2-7	TGCGCCAGTAGTGCGGGGACAGGGGGCTTCGAGCAGTACTTC	CASSAGTGGFEQYF